This TCR beta chain was retrieved from a study of control samples from healthy donors and cancer patients. The CDR3 covers 14 residues. With 1 base clipped from V and 7 bases from J, the junction kept 3 bases outside the gene matches. CDR1 and CDR2 (germline): SGHRS, YFSETQ. The protocol was immunoSEQ multiplex PCR, while the TCRdb copy is restricted to in-frame clones and leaves out a portion. This sample has 95,000 to 130,000 clones, with approximately 92% found just once. Sequencing input: PBMCs. The chain combines TRBV5-1 with TRBJ2-1; 9 bases map to TRBD2. The clonotype was recovered from a woman between 50 and 59 years old with colorectal cancer. The CDR3 nucleotides read TGCGCCAGCAGCTTGATGGCGGGAGGGAATGAGCAGTTCTTC. This codes for CASSLMAGGNEQFF.